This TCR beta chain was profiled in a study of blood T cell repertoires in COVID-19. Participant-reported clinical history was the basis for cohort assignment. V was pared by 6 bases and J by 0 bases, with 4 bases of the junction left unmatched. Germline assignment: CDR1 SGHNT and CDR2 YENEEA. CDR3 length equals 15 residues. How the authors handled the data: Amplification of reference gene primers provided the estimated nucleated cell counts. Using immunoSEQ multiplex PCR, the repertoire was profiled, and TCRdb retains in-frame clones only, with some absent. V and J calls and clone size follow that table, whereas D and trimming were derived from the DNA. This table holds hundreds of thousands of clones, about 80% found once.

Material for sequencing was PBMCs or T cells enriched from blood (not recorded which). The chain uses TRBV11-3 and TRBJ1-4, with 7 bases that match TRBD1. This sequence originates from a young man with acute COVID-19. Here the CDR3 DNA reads TGTGCCAGCAGTTCTCAGGGGGCAACTAATGAAAAACTGTTTTTT. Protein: CASSSQGATNEKLFF. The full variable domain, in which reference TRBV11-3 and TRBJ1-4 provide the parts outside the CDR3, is EAGVVQSPRYKIIEKKQPVAFWCNPISGHNTLYWYLQNLGQGPELLIRYENEEAVDDSQLPKDRFSAERLKGVDSTLKIQPAELGDSAVYLCASSSQGATNEKLFFGSGTQLSVL.